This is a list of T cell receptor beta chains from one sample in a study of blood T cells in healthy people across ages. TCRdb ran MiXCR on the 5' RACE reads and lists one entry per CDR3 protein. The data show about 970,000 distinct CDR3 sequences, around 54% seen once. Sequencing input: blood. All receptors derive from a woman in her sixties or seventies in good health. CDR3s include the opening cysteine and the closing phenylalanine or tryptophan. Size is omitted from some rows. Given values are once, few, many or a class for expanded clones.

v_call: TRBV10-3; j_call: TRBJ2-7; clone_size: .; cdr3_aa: CAISEMAVSRNNEQYF
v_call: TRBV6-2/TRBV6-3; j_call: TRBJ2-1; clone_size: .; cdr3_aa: CASSYSRTDNEQFF
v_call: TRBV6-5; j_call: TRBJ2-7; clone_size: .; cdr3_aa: CASSWGQGLRHEQYF
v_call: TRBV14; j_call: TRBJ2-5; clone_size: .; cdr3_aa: CASSQVSGRMETQYF
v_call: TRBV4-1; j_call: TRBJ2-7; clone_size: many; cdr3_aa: CASSQPGQTYEQYF
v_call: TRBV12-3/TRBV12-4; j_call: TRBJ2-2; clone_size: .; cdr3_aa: CASSTTRSGELFF
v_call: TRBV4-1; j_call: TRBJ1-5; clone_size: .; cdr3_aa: CASSQVYAGSNQPQHF
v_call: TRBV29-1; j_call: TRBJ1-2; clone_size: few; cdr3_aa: CSAQSPGSGYTF
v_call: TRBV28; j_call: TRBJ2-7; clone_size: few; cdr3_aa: CASRRTSGIYEQYF
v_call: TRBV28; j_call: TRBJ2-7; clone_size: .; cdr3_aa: CASSLWGTTSGRAGQYF
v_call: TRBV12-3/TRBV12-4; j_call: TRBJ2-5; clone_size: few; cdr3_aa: CASSTGLETQYF
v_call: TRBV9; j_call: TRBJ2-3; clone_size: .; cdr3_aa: CASSVGGTSGRDTQYF
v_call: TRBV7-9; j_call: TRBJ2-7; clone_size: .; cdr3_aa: CASSQGRAGIDEQYF
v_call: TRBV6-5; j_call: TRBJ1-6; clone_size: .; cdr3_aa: CASSSDGGDNSPLHF
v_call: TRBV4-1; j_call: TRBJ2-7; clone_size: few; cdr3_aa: CASSQMPNRAYEQYF
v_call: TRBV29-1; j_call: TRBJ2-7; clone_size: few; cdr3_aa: CSGGTGSGYYEQYF
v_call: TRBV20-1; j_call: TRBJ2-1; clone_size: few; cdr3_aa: CSARDRLAGPRYEQFF
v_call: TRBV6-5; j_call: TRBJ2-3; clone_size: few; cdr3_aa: CASRGGPTSTDTQYF
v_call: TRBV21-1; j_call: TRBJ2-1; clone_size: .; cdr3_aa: CASRGFKTGHNEQFF
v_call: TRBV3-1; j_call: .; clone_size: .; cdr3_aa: CASSQEMRGSEYEQYF
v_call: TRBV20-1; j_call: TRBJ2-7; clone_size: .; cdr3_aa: CSASPHRYEQYF
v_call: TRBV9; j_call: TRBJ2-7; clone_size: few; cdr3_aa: CASSAAYSSGRYEQYF
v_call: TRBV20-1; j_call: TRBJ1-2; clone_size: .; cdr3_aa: CSARPRGYGYTF
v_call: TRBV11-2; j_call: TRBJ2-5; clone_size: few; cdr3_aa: CASGRTSGDNEQYF
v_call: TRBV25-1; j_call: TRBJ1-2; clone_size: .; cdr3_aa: CASSEFSGLQGIGNGYTF
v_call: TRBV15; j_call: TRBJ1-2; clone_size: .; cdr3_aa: CATSRELQGARGYTF
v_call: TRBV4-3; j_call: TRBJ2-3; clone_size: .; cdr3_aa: CANSQQGLDYTQYF
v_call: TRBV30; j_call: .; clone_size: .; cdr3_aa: CAWSQSVITYEQYF
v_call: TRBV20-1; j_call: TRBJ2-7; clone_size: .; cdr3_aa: CSAGHEQYF
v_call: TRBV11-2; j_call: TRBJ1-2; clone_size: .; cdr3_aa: CASSSTTGSRGYTF
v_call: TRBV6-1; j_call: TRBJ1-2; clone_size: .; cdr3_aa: CASRRGKRGGAGYGYTF
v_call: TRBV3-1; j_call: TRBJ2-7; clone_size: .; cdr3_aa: CASSRDLLYEQYF
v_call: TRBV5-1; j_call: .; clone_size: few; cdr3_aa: CASSLASGRPEQYF
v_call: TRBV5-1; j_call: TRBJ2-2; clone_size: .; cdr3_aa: CASSLDMGAGELFF
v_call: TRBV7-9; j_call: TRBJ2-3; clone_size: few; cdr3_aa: CASSRRGGTASTDTQYF
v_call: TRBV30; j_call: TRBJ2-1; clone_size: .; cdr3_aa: CAWSANRLAATYNEQFF
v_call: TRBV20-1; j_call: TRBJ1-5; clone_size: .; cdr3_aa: CSAPAGSNQPQHF
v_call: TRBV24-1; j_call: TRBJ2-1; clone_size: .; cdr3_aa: CATSAPSGRARGNEQFF
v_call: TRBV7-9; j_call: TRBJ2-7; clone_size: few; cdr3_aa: CASSLSGQDYEQYF
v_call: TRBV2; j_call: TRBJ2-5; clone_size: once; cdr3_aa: CASSPYETQYF
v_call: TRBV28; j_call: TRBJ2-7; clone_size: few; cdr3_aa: CASTTSGATREQYF
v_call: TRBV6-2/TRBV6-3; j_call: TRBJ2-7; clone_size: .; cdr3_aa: CASSSPGLARYEQYF
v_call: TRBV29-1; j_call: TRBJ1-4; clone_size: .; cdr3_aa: CSVEIQTSGTYEKLFF
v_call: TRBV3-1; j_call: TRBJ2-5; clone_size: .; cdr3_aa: CASSHLAETQYF